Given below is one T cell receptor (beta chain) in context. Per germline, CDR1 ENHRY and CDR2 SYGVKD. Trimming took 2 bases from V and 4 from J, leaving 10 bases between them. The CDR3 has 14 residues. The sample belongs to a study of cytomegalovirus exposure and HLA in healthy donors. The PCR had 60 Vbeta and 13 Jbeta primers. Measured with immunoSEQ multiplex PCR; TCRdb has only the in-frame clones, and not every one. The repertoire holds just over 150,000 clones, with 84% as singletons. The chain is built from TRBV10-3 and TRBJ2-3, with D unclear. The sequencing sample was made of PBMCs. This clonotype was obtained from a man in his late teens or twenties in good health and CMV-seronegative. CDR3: CAISEPSRADTQYF. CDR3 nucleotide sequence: TGTGCCATCAGTGAGCCCTCAAGAGCAGATACGCAGTATTTT.